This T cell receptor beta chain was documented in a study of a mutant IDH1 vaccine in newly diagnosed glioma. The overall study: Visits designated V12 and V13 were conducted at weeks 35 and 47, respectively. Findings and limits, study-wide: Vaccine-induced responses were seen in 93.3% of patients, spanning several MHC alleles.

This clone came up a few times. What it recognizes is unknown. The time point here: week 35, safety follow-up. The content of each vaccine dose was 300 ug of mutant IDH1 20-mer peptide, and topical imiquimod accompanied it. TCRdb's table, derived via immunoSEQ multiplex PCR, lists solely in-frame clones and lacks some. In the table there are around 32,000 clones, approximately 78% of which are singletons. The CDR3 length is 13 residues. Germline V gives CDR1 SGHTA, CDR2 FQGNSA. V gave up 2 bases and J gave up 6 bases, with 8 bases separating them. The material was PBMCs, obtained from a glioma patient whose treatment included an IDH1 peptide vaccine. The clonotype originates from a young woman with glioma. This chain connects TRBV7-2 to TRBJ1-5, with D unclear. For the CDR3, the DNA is TGTGCCAGCAGCTTAAATAACGGTCAGCCCCAGCATTTT. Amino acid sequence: CASSLNNGQPQHF.